These 27 T cell receptor beta chains were sequenced from one sample in a study of cytomegalovirus exposure and HLA in healthy donors. The study ran its PCR with 60 Vbeta and 13 Jbeta primers. The repertoire was sequenced with immunoSEQ multiplex PCR; TCRdb's copy has only in-frame clones and lacks some. The top ten hold roughly 6% of the sample, which has fewer than 180,000 clones, approximately 79% seen once. The sequencing sample was made of PBMCs. The receptor source for this set is a man in his fifties in good health and CMV-seropositive.

This clone was picked up a small number of times. The rearrangement uses TRBV28 and TRBJ1-4, with D perhaps TRBD1 (5 bases). V lost 3 bases to trimming and J lost 4 bases, with 15 bases between them. In germline, CDR1 is MDHEN, CDR2 SYDVKM. The CDR3 is 16 residues long. The CDR3 loop is CASSLGRAALNEKLFF. CDR3 bases: TGTGCCAGCAGTTTGGGCAGGGCGGCCCTTAATGAAAAACTGTTTTTT.

This clone was seen more than once but under ten times. The V call is TRBV30, the J call TRBJ1-3; D gene uncertain. CDR3 length: 17 amino acids. Germline V gene sequence: CDR1 GTSNPN, CDR2 SVGIG (reference sequence). Trimming pared 2 bases from V and 0 bases from J, leaving 17 bases between. In DNA, the CDR3 is TGTGCCTGGAGTACCTTCCGAACAGTGGGCTCTGGAAACACCATATATTTT. Protein sequence: CAWSTFRTVGSGNTIYF.

This clone has more than one count but fewer than ten. This specimen includes other DNA sequences encoding the same CDR3. The V and J genes are TRBV5-4 and TRBJ2-1; D is uncertain. Per the germline V gene, CDR1 is SGHNT and CDR2 is YYREEE (reference sequence). Trimming removed 0 bases from V and 10 bases from J, with 11 bases in between. The length of the CDR3 is 13 residues. In DNA form, the CDR3 reads TGTGCCAGCAGCTTGGTACCCCGGCGGGAGCAGTTCTTC. Translating it yields CASSLVPRREQFF.

This chain joins TRBV10-2 and TRBJ2-1; D is possibly TRBD1 (5 bases). Germline loops: CDR1 WSHSY, CDR2 SAAADI. The V gene lost 2 bases and the J gene lost 2 bases, with 13 bases spanning the gap. The CDR3 runs 16 residues. The CDR3 nucleotides are TGCGCCAGCAGTGAGACAGGACCTTGGGCCTACAATGAGCAGTTCTTC. The encoded protein is CASSETGPWAYNEQFF.

V usage is TRBV10-3 and J usage is TRBJ2-7, with D possibly TRBD1 on 6 matching bases. The CDR3 sequence is 12 residues long. Germline V CDR1 and CDR2: ENHRY, SYGVKD. V lost 4 bases to trimming and J lost 5 bases, with 9 bases between them. CDR3 protein: CAISATGNEQYF. The CDR3 DNA reads TGTGCCATCAGTGCCACAGGGAACGAGCAGTACTTC.

The chain joins TRBV11-2 to TRBJ1-1; perhaps TRBD1 as D (5 bases). CDR1 SGHAT and CDR2 FQNNGV come from the germline V gene. The CDR3 loop spans 14 amino acids. Trimming left V 3 bases short and J 2 bases short, with 10 bases between. CDR3 DNA sequence: TGTGCCAGCAGCTTGGGACTACATAACACTGAAGCTTTCTTT. Translating gives CASSLGLHNTEAFF. Filled out from reference TRBV11-2 and TRBJ1-1, the complete variable domain reads EAGVAQSPRYKIIEKRQSVAFWCNPISGHATLYWYQQILGQGPKLLIQFQNNGVVDDSQLPKDRFSAERLKGVDSTLKIQPAKLEDSAVYLCASSLGLHNTEAFFGQGTRLTVV.

The chain uses TRBV4-1 and TRBJ2-2, with 8 bases that match TRBD1. Germline CDR1 and CDR2: MGHRA and YSYEKL. Losses at the gene ends were 2 bases for V and 5 bases for J; bases not matched to a gene: 4. This CDR3 has 15 residues. CDR3 DNA: TGCGCCAGCAGCCAACCGGACAGGGTTACCGGGGAGCTGTTTTTT. It encodes CASSQPDRVTGELFF.

The rearrangement links TRBV5-1 to TRBJ2-5; TRBD1 matches at 7 bases. CDR1 is SGHRS, CDR2 YFSETQ, per germline. This CDR3 spans 13 amino acids. V lost 4 bases and J lost 4; bases outside the gene matches: 4. The CDR3 sequence is CASSRQGPETQYF. The CDR3 region has the DNA TGCGCCAGCAGCCGACAGGGTCCAGAGACCCAGTACTTC.

This clone was recorded only once. The chain couples TRBV4-2 to TRBJ2-7; the match to TRBD2 covers 8 bases. The germline CDR1 and CDR2 sequences are LGHNA and YNFKEQ. The CDR3 loop spans 15 amino acids. After removal of 0 bases from V and 2 bases from J, the junction contained 3 bases not matched to a gene. CDR3 loop: CASSQDQGLAYEQYF. In DNA, the CDR3 is TGTGCCAGCAGCCAAGATCAGGGACTAGCCTACGAGCAGTACTTC.

The genes are TRBV19 and TRBJ1-2, with 7 nucleotides matching TRBD1. J gave up 6 bases and V 6 bases, and 7 bases lay outside the gene matches. Germline values: CDR1 LNHDA, CDR2 SQIVND (reference sequence). The CDR3 totals 13 residues. The CDR3 loop is CASSPDRDDGYTF. CDR3 DNA sequence: TGTGCCAGTAGCCCTGACAGGGACGATGGCTACACCTTC.

V is TRBV5-1 and J is TRBJ2-2, with TRBD1 matching 7 bases. Unmatched junction bases numbered 4, after V lost 2 bases and J lost 0 bases. CDR1 is SGHRS, CDR2 YFSETQ, per germline. This CDR3 is 16 amino acids long. CDR3 nucleotide sequence: TGCGCCAGCAGCTTAGGGACAGCCGCGAACACCGGGGAGCTGTTTTTT. It is translated as CASSLGTAANTGELFF.

This clone was recorded once. CDR3 nucleotide sequence: TGTGCCAGCAGCGCCGGACTAGCGGGAGTAATTTACGAGCAGTACTTC. Its translation: CASSAGLAGVIYEQYF. The J gene is TRBJ2-7, the V gene TRBV7-2; TRBD2 matches at 13 bases. Germline V gives CDR1 SGHTA, CDR2 FQGNSA. The CDR3 totals 16 residues. V trimming: 5 bases; J trimming: 4 bases; junction bases outside the gene matches: 8.

The chain is built from TRBV5-1 and TRBJ2-3; possibly TRBD2 for D (6 bases). V gave up 5 bases and J gave up 7 bases, with 20 bases separating them. Germline values: CDR1 SGHRS, CDR2 YFSETQ. The CDR3 runs to 15 residues. The CDR3 loop is CASSWDFRNTNTQYF. The CDR3 DNA sequence: TGCGCCAGCAGTTGGGACTTTCGAAACACGAATACGCAGTATTTT.

The J gene is TRBJ1-2, the V gene TRBV5-1; D is unresolved. CDR3 length: 15 amino acids. CDR1 and CDR2 (germline): SGHRS, YFSETQ. Trimming removed 0 bases from V and 0 bases from J, with 9 bases in between. CDR3 loop: CASSLDARTNYGYTF. The CDR3 nucleotides read TGCGCCAGCAGCTTGGATGCCAGGACTAACTATGGCTACACCTTC.

The chain joins TRBV6-1 to TRBJ2-7; TRBD2 agrees at 9 bases. Per the germline V gene, CDR1 is MNHNS and CDR2 is SASEGT. V was clipped by 6 bases and J by 6 bases; unmatched bases: 9. The CDR3 extends over 14 amino acids. In nucleotides, the CDR3 is TGTGCCAGCAGAAGTAATAGCGGGAGACGCGAGCAGTACTTC. It yields the protein CASRSNSGRREQYF.

The rearrangement joins TRBV7-2 to TRBJ2-7; TRBD2 aligns across 13 bases. The CDR3 extends over 17 amino acids. The germline gives CDR1 SGHTA, CDR2 FQGNSA. V lost 5 bases, J lost 0 bases, and 7 bases stayed unmatched. This chain's CDR3 is CASSPTSGRSSSYEQYF. In DNA form, the CDR3 reads TGTGCCAGCAGCCCGACTAGCGGGAGGTCGAGCTCCTACGAGCAGTACTTC.

On this clone itself: The junction departs from germline at one end; a sequencing error may be responsible. This sequence joins TRBV7-9 and TRBJ2-7; tentatively, D is TRBD1 (5 bases). This CDR3 spans 14 amino acids. The germline gives CDR1 SEHNR, CDR2 FQNEAQ (reference sequence). The CDR3 reads CSSSLEGASYEQYF. As DNA, the CDR3 is TGTTCCAGCAGCTTAGAAGGGGCCTCCTACGAGCAGTACTTC.

This clone was detected once. Compared with germline, one end of the junction differs, possibly owing to a read error. The chain uses TRBV7-9 and TRBJ2-7; 12 bases are a match to TRBD2. Germline CDR1 and CDR2: SEHNR and FQNEAQ (reference sequence). The length of the CDR3 is 15 residues. The CDR3 is CAGSNGLAGSYEQYF. CDR3 nucleotide sequence: TGTGCCGGCAGCAACGGACTAGCGGGAAGTTACGAGCAGTACTTC.

The V gene is TRBV9, the J gene TRBJ2-3; 9 bases are a match to TRBD2. The ends lost 6 bases at V and 1 base at J; junction bases unmatched: 3. CDR1 and CDR2 from the germline V gene are SGDLS and YYNGEE. This CDR3 is built from 14 residues. As DNA, the CDR3 is TGTGCCAGCACCAGGACTAGCGGCACAGATACGCAGTATTTT. Amino acid sequence: CASTRTSGTDTQYF.

The rearrangement uses TRBV28 and TRBJ2-1, with TRBD2 identical over 12 bases. The CDR3 spans 15 residues. CDR1 is MDHEN, CDR2 SYDVKM, per germline. The V gene end was trimmed by 7 bases and the J gene end by 9 bases; junction bases not matched to a gene: 10. The CDR3 bases are TGTGCCAGCACTCAACCGGGACTAGCGGGTCGTGAGCAGTTCTTC. It translates to CASTQPGLAGREQFF.

A word on this clone: One end of the junction does not line up with germline, which may come from a read error. V usage is TRBV7-9 and J usage is TRBJ1-5; TRBD1 aligns across 11 bases. There are 14 residues in the CDR3. CDR1 and CDR2 from the germline V gene are SEHNR and FQNEAQ (reference sequence). The CDR3 DNA reads TGTTCCAGCAGCCCGGGACAGGGGGAGCCGCCCCAGCATTTT. Protein: CSSSPGQGEPPQHF.

The genes are TRBV10-3 and TRBJ1-1; 12 bases align to TRBD1. V dropped 1 base and J dropped 1; count of bases not matched to a gene: 7. The germline CDR1 and CDR2 sequences are ENHRY and SYGVKD. This CDR3 contains 18 residues. The CDR3 protein is CAISEYRDRGLKNTEAFF. CDR3 sequence (DNA): TGTGCCATCAGTGAGTACCGGGACAGGGGGCTGAAGAACACTGAAGCTTTCTTT.

The chain joins TRBV18 to TRBJ1-3; 8 positions agree with TRBD1. CDR1 and CDR2 from the germline V gene are KGHSH and LQKENI. The CDR3 is made up of 18 amino acids. The J segment lost 0 bases and the V segment lost 1 base, leaving 8 bases of the junction unmatched. CDR3 residues: CASSPLRGTGVSGNTIYF. The CDR3 bases are TGTGCCAGCTCACCACTTCGGGGGACAGGAGTCTCTGGAAACACCATATATTTT.

J is TRBJ2-7 and V is TRBV13; TRBD2 aligns across 9 bases. The CDR3 consists of 13 residues. V shed 6 bases and J 6 bases; nucleotides not matched to a gene: 6. The germline V gene encodes CDR1 PRHDT and CDR2 FYEKMQ (reference sequence). CDR3 nucleotides: TGTGCCAGCAGACCGCCTAGCGGGACCGAGCAGTACTTC. It translates to CASRPPSGTEQYF. Together with reference TRBV13 and TRBJ2-7, the CDR3 gives the full variable domain: AAGVIQSPRHLIKEKRETATLKCYPIPRHDTVYWYQQGPGQDPQFLISFYEKMQSDKGSIPDRFSAQQFSDYHSELNMSSLELGDSALYFCASRPPSGTEQYFGPGTRLTVT.

The rearrangement uses TRBV5-1 and TRBJ2-2, with TRBD2 as a possible D gene (6 bases). V was shortened by 0 bases and J by 3 bases, with 12 bases between the two germline ends. The CDR3 sequence is 16 residues long. Per germline, CDR1 SGHRS and CDR2 YFSETQ. CDR3 bases: TGCGCCAGCAGCTTGGTGGCGGGAACGTACACCGGGGAGCTGTTTTTT. Amino acids: CASSLVAGTYTGELFF.

This rearrangement joins TRBV29-1 to TRBJ2-7; 7 bases are shared with TRBD1. The CDR3 runs 14 residues. Per germline, CDR1 SQVTM and CDR2 ANQGSEA. V lost 1 base, J lost 3 bases, and 6 bases stayed unmatched. The CDR3 DNA reads as TGCAGCGTTGAAGCTCGGACAGGTGACTACGAGCAGTACTTC. It yields the protein CSVEARTGDYEQYF.

With regard to this clone: Other nucleotide sequences from this sample produce the same CDR3. This chain links TRBV5-1 with TRBJ2-3; D is possibly TRBD1 (5 bases). The CDR3 consists of 14 residues. V was shortened by 0 bases and J by 4 bases, with 9 bases between the two germline ends. Germline CDR1 and CDR2: SGHRS and YFSETQ. Here the CDR3 reads CASSLGQGSDTQYF. The CDR3 nucleotides read TGCGCCAGCAGCTTGGGCCAGGGTTCAGATACGCAGTATTTT.